A single sample gave rise to the 5 T cell receptor beta chains below, sequenced in a study of Ad26.COV2.S vaccination and SARS-CoV-2 variants. The treatment denotes: roughly 20 received Ad26.COV2.S at low or high dose, single or two shots; 5 received placebo; per-sample allocation not given. Day 63 following the first vaccine or placebo injection was when the samples were taken. TCRdb's table, derived via immunoSEQ multiplex PCR, lists solely in-frame clones and lacks some. The table shows roughly 510,000 clones, with 87% occurring only once. Specimen: peripheral blood, collected in a trial of Ad26.COV2.S vaccine versus placebo. All receptors come from a person aged 18-60 years who received the Ad26.COV2.S COVID-19 vaccine or a placebo.

The V and J genes are TRBV6-5 and TRBJ1-2, with D perhaps TRBD1 (5 bases). The CDR3 extends over 14 amino acids. V lost 8 bases to trimming and J lost 4 bases, with 17 bases between them. CDR1 and CDR2 (germline): MNHEY, SVGAGI. The CDR3 DNA reads as TGTGCCAGCCGCCCGGGTGGGGGTGGCTATGGCTACACCTTC. Protein: CASRPGGGGYGYTF.

DNA for the CDR3: TGTGCCAGCAGTTTAAGGGGGAGCTCCTATAATTCACCCCTCCACTTT. Its protein product is CASSLRGSSYNSPLHF. The chain combines TRBV27 with TRBJ1-6; a possible D gene is TRBD1 (6 bases). The germline gives CDR1 MNHEY, CDR2 SMNVEV (reference sequence). The V gene lost 2 bases and the J gene lost 0 bases, with 8 bases spanning the gap. The CDR3 runs to 16 residues.

The chain links TRBV9 to TRBJ1-2; 12 nucleotides align to TRBD1. Germline V lookup: CDR1 SGDLS, CDR2 YYNGEE. The CDR3 totals 15 residues. V trimming: 3 bases; J trimming: 4 bases; junction bases outside the gene matches: 4. CDR3 DNA sequence: TGTGCCAGCAGCGCCGGGACAGGGGGCGGCTATGGCTACACCTTC. Amino acids: CASSAGTGGGYGYTF. Complete variable domain (other parts from reference TRBV9 and TRBJ1-2): DSGVTQTPKHLITATGQRVTLRCSPRSGDLSVYWYQQSLDQGLQFLIQYYNGEERAKGNILERFSAQQFPDLHSELNLSSLELGDSALYFCASSAGTGGGYGYTFGSGTRLTVV.

Regarding this clone: The same CDR3 arises from other DNA sequences in this sample as well. The chain employs TRBV19 and TRBJ2-5; 8 nucleotides align to TRBD2. Unmatched junction bases numbered 2, after V lost 1 base and J lost 4 bases. Germline-derived CDR1 and CDR2 are LNHDA and SQIVND (reference sequence). The CDR3 loop spans 14 amino acids. The CDR3: CASSIVAGRETQYF. DNA of the CDR3: TGTGCCAGTAGTATAGTAGCGGGACGAGAGACCCAGTACTTC.

This chain joins TRBV5-1 and TRBJ1-6, with a tentative D call TRBD1 (5 bases). Trimming took off 4 bases at V and 7 bases at J, with 15 bases between the two ends. The CDR3 consists of 15 residues. CDR1 SGHRS and CDR2 YFSETQ come from the germline V gene. The CDR3 bases are TGCGCCAGCAGCAGGGAAGGGGCAGGGAATTCACCCCTCCACTTT. This encodes CASSREGAGNSPLHF.